This TCR beta chain was recorded in a study of T-cell memory formation after mild COVID-19. Study-wide background: For the most part, TCR clusters were specific to one donor. Study results and caveats: Memory sampled before infection contained some responding clones, suggesting cross-reactive memory joined. Later expanders leaned CD4+, whereas day 15 to 85 contracting clones were balanced CD4/CD8.

Losses at the gene ends were 0 bases for V and 4 bases for J; bases not matched to a gene: 3. The CDR3 has 15 amino acids. CDR1 is SGHRS and CDR2 is YFSETQ in the germline V gene. About this clonotype itself: Antigen unknown.

TCRdb used MiXCR to reprocess the 5' RACE reads, holding one entry per CDR3 protein. The repertoire has around 530,000 distinct CDR3 sequences, roughly 21% of them found once; the top ten carry around 9.2%. This receptor was taken from an adult woman who had mild COVID-19 (a few samples of this study predate the infection). Cell type and time point are not known. This sequence joins TRBV5-1 and TRBJ2-2; 7 nucleotides agree with TRBD2. Source material: PBMCs or a T cell subset sorted from them (not recorded which). CDR3 sequence: CASSLASGVTGELFF. CDR3 coding DNA: TGCGCCAGCAGCTTGGCTAGCGGAGTCACCGGGGAGCTGTTTTTT.